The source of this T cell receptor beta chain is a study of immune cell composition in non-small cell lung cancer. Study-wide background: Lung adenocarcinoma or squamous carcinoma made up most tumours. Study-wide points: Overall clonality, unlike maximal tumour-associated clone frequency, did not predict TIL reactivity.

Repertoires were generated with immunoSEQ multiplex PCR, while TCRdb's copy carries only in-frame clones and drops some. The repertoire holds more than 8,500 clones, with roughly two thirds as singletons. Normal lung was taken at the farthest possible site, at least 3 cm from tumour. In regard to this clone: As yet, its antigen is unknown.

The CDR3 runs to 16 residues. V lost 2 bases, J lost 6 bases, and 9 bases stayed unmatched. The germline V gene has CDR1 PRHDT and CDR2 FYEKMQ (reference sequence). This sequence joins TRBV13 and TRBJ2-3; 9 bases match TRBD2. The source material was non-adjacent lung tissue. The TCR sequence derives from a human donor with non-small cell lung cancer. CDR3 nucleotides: TGTGCCAGCAGCTTAAGTGGAGCGGGGGGCCTGGATACGCAGTATTTT. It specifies CASSLSGAGGLDTQYF.